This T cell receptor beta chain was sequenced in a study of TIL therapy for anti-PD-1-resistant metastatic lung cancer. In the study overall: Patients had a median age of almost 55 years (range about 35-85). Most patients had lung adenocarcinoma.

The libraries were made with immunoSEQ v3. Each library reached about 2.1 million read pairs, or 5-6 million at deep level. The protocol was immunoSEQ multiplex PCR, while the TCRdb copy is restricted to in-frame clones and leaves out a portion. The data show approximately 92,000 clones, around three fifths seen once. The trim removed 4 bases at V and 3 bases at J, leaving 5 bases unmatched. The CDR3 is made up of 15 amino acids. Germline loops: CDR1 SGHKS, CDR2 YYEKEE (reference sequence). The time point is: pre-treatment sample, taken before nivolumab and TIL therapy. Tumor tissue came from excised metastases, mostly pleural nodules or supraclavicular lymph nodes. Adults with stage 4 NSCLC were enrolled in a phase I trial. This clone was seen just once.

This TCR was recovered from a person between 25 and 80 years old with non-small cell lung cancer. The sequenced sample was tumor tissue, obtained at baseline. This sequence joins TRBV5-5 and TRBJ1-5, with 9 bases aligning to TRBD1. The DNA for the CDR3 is TGTGCCAGCAGCCGACAGGGGGAGTACAATCAGCCCCAGCATTTT. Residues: CASSRQGEYNQPQHF. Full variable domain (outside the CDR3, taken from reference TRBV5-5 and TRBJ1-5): DAGVTQSPTHLIKTRGQQVTLRCSPISGHKSVSWYQQVLGQGPQFIFQYYEKEERGRGNFPDRFSARQFPNYSSELNVNALLLGDSALYLCASSRQGEYNQPQHFGDGTRLSIL.